This T cell receptor beta chain was identified during a study of blood T cell repertoires in COVID-19. Looking at the study overall: The origin of the acute and convalescent COVID-19 samples was the United States, Italy and Spain. T cells, B-cell-depleted T cells, or PBMCs supplied cDNA or gDNA.

In the original analysis: Estimated nucleated cell counts came from reference gene primer amplification. Sequenced by immunoSEQ multiplex PCR; TCRdb stores in-frame clones only, minus some. V, J and clone size were drawn from that table, and D and trimming were deduced from the DNA. The repertoire includes 200,000 or so clones, approximately 91% of them detected once, and less than 3.5% sits in the top ten. This CDR3 comprises 15 residues. V lost 0 bases, J lost 6 bases, and 5 bases stayed unmatched. The germline V gene has CDR1 MNHEY and CDR2 SVGAGI. J is TRBJ2-4 and V is TRBV6-5; 7 positions match TRBD1. The receptor was derived from a woman aged 55 to 70 with acute or convalescent COVID-19. Source material: peripheral blood. The CDR3 bases are TGTGCCAGCAGTTACTCCGGGGACAGAGCAAACATTCAGTACTTC. This translates into CASSYSGDRANIQYF.